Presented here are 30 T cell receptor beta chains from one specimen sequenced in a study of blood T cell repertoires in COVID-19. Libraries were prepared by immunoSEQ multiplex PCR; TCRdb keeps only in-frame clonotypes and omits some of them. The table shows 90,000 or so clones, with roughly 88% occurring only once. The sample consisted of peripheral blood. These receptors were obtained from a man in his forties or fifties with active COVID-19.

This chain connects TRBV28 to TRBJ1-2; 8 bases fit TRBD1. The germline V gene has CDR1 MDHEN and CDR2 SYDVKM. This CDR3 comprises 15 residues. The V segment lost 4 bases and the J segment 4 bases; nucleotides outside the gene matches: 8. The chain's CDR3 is CASSSHGQGGYGYTF. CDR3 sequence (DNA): TGTGCCAGCAGTTCCCACGGACAGGGCGGCTATGGCTACACCTTC.

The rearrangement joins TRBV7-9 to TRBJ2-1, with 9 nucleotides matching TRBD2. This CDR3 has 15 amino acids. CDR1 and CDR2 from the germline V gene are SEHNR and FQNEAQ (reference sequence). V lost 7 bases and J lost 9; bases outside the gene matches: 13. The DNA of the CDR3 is TGTGCCAGCACCGTGGAGGGGCTAGCGGGGAGTGAGCAGTTCTTC. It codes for CASTVEGLAGSEQFF.

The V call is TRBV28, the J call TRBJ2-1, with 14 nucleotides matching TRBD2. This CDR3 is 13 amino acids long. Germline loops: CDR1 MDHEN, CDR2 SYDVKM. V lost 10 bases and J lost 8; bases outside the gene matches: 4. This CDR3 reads CATRLAGGDEQFF. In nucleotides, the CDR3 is TGTGCCACCCGACTAGCGGGAGGGGATGAGCAGTTCTTC.

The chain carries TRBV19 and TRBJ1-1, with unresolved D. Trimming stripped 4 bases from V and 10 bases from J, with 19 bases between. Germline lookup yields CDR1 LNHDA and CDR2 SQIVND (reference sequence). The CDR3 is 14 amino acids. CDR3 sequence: CASSTPPEGKGAFF. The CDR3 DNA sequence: TGTGCCAGTAGTACACCCCCCGAGGGAAAGGGAGCTTTCTTT.

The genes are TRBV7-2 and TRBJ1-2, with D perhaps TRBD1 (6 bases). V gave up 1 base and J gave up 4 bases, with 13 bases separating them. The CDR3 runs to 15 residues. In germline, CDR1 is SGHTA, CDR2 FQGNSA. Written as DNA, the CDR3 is TGTGCCAGCAGCTTAGGCCCAGGGGAGGGCTATGGCTACACCTTC. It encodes CASSLGPGEGYGYTF.

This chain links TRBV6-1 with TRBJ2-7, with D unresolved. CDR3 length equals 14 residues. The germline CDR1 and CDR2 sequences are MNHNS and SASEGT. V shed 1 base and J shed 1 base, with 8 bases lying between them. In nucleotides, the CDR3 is TGTGCCAGCAGTGAAGAGAGGAATTCCTACGAGCAGTACTTC. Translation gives CASSEERNSYEQYF.

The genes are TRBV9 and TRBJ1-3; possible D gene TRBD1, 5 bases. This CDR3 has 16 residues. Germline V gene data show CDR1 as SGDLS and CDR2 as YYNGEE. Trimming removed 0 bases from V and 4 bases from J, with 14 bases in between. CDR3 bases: TGTGCCAGCAGCGTAGGATCTGCCCAGGGCGGAAACACCATATATTTT. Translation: CASSVGSAQGGNTIYF. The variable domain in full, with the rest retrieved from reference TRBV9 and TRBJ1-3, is DSGVTQTPKHLITATGQRVTLRCSPRSGDLSVYWYQQSLDQGLQFLIQYYNGEERAKGNILERFSAQQFPDLHSELNLSSLELGDSALYFCASSVGSAQGGNTIYFGEGSWLTVV.

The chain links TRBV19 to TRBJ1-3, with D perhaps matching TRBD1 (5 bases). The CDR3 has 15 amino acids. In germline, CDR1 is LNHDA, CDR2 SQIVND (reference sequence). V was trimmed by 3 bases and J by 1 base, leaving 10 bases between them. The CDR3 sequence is CASSISGGSGNTIYF. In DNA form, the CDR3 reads TGTGCCAGTAGTATCTCCGGGGGTTCTGGAAACACCATATATTTT. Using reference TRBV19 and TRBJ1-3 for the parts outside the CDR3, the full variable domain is DGGITQSPKYLFRKEGQNVTLSCEQNLNHDAMYWYRQDPGQGLRLIYYSQIVNDFQKGDIAEGYSVSREKKESFPLTVTSAQKNPTAFYLCASSISGGSGNTIYFGEGSWLTVV.

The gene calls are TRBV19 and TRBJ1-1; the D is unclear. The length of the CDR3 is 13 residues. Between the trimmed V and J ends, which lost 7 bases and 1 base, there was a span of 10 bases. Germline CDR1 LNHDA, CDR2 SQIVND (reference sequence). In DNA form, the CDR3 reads TGTGCCAGTACGGGAACCCCGAACACTGAAGCTTTCTTT. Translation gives CASTGTPNTEAFF.

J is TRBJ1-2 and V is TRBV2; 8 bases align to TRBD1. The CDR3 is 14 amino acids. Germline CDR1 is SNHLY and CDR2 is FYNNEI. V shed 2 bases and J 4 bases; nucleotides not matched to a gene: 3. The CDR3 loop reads CASSEQGASYGYTF. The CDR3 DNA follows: TGTGCCAGCAGTGAACAGGGGGCCAGCTATGGCTACACCTTC.

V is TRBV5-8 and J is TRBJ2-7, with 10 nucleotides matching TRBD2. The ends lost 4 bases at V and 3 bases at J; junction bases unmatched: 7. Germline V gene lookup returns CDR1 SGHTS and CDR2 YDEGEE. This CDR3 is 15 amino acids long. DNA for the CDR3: TGTGCCAGCAGCGCCTCTAGCGGGGGACACTACGAGCAGTACTTC. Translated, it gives CASSASSGGHYEQYF.

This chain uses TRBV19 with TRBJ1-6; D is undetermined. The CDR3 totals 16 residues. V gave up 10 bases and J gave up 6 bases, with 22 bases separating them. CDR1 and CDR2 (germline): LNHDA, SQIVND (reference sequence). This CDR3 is CATKVGRGGLNSPLHF. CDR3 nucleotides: TGTGCCACTAAGGTGGGCCGGGGAGGACTTAATTCACCCCTCCACTTT.

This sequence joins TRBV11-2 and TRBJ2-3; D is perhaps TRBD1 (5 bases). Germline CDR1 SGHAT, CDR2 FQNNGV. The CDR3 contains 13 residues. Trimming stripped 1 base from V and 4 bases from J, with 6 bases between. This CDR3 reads CASSLGGADTQYF. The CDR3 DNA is TGTGCCAGCAGCTTAGGGGGCGCAGATACGCAGTATTTT.

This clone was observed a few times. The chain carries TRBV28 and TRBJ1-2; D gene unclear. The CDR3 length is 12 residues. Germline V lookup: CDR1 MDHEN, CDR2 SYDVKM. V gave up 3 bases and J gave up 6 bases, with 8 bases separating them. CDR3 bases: TGTGCCAGCAGTTTGAGAGAGGATGGCTACACCTTC. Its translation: CASSLREDGYTF.

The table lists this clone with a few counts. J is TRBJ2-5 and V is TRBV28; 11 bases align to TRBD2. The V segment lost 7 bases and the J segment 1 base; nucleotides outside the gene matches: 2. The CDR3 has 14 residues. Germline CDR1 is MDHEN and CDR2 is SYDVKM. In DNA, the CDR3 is TGTGCCAGCATCGGACTAGCGGGCCAAGAGACCCAGTACTTC. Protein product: CASIGLAGQETQYF.

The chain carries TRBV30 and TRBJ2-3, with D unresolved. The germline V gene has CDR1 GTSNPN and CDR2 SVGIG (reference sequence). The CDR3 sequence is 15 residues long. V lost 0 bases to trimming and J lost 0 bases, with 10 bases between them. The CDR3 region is CAWSVEKTSTDTQYF. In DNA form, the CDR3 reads TGTGCCTGGAGTGTTGAGAAAACTAGCACAGATACGCAGTATTTT. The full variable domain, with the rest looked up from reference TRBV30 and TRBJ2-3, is SQTIHQWPATLVQPVGSPLSLECTVEGTSNPNLYWYRQAAGRGLQLLFYSVGIGQISSEVPQNLSASRPQDRQFILSSKKLLLSDSGFYLCAWSVEKTSTDTQYFGPGTRLTVL.

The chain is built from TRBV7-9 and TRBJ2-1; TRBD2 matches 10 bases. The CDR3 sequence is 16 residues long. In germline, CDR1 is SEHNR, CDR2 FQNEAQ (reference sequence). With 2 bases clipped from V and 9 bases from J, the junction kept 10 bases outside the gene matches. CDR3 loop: CASSLSLAGVLPEQFF. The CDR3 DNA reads TGTGCCAGCAGCTTAAGCCTAGCGGGAGTTCTCCCTGAGCAGTTCTTC.

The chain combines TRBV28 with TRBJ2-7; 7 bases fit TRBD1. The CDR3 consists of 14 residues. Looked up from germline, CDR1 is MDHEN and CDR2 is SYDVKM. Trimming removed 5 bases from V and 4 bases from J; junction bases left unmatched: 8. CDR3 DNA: TGTGCCAGCAGTGGGCGGACAGGCATTTACGAGCAGTACTTC. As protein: CASSGRTGIYEQYF.

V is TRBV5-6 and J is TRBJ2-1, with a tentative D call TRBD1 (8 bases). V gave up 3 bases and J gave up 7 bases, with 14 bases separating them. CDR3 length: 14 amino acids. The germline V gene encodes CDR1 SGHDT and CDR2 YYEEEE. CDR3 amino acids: CASSSTGEGNEQFF. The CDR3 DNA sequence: TGTGCCAGCAGCTCGACAGGGGAGGGGAATGAGCAGTTCTTC.

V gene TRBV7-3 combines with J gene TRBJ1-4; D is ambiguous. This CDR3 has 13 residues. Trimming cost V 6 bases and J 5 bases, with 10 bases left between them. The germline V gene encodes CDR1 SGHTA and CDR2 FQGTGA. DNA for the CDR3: TGTGCCAGCAGTTCCTTCTCGAATGAAAAACTGTTTTTT. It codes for CASSSFSNEKLFF.

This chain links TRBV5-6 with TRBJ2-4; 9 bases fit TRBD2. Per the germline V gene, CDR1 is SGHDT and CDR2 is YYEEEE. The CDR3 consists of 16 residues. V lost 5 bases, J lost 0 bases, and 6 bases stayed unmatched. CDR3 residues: CASRAGGRLAKNIQYF. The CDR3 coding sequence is TGTGCCAGCAGGGCGGGAGGGCGGTTAGCCAAAAACATTCAGTACTTC.

CDR3 amino acids: CASSPPGAPYEQYF. Written as DNA, the CDR3 is TGTGCCAGCTCACCACCAGGGGCCCCCTACGAGCAGTACTTC. The genes are TRBV18 and TRBJ2-7, with D perhaps TRBD1 (5 bases). The ends were cut back, 0 bases at V and 2 bases at J, with 8 bases in the middle. This CDR3 contains 14 residues. Germline CDR1 reads KGHSH; CDR2 reads LQKENI.

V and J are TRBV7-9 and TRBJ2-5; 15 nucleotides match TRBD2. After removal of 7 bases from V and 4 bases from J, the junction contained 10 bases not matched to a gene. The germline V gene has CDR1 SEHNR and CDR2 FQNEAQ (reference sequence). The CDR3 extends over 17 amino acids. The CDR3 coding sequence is TGTGCCAGCACCCTAAGGACTAGCGGGAGGGGACGAGAGACCCAGTACTTC. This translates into CASTLRTSGRGRETQYF. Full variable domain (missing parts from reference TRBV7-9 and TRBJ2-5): DTGVSQNPRHKITKRGQNVTFRCDPISEHNRLYWYRQTLGQGPEFLTYFQNEAQLEKSRLLSDRFSAERPKGSFSTLEIQRTEQGDSAMYLCASTLRTSGRGRETQYFGPGTRLLVL.

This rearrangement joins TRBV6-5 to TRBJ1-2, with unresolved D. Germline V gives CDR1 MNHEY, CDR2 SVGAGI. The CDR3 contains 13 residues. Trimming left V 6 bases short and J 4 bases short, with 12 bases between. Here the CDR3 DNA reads TGTGCCAGCAGCCGTCAACGGTCCTATGGCTACACCTTC. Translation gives CASSRQRSYGYTF.

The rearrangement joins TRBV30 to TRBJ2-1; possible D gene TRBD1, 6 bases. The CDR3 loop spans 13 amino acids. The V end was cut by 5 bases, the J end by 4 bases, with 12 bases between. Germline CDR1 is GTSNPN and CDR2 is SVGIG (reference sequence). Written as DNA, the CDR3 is TGTGCCTGGGGGAAGGGGGTATACAATGAGCAGTTCTTC. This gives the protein CAWGKGVYNEQFF.

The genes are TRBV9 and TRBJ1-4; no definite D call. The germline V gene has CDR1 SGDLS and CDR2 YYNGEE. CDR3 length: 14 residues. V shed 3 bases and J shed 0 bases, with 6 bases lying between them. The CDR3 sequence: CASSADTTNEKLFF. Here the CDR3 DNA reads TGTGCCAGCAGCGCAGACACAACTAATGAAAAACTGTTTTTT.

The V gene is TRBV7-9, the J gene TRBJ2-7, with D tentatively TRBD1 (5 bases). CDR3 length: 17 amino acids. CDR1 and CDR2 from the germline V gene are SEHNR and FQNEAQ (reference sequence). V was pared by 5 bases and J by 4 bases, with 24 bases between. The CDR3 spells CASSPRPTSRGNYEQYF. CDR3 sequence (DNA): TGTGCCAGCAGCCCACGCCCGACGAGTAGGGGTAATTACGAGCAGTACTTC.

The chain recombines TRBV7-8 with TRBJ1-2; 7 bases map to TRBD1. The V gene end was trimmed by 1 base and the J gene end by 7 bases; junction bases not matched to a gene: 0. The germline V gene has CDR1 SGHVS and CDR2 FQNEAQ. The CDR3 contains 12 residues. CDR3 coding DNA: TGTGCCAGCAGCTTAGACAGGGGTGGCTACACCTTC. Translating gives CASSLDRGGYTF.

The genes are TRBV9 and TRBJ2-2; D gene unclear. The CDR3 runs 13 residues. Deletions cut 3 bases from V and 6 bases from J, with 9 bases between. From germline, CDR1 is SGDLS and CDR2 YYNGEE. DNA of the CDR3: TGTGCCAGCAGCGCCTCCTTTTCCGGGGAGCTGTTTTTT. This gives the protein CASSASFSGELFF.

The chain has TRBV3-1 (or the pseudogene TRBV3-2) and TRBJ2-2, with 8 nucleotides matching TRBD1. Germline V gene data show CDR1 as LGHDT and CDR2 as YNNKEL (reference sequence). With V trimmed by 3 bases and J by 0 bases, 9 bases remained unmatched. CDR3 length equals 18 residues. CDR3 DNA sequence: TGTGCCAGCAGCCACCTTTTAGGGGGACAGGCGAACACCGGGGAGCTGTTTTTT. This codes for CASSHLLGGQANTGELFF.